A single sample is the source of the 17 T cell receptor beta chains below, sequenced in a study of blood T cell repertoires in COVID-19 (dated by TCRdb to 2018 to 2020). The library was produced with the immunoSEQ multiplex PCR assay. Imported from immuneACCESS, the table was reduced by TCRdb to in-frame sequences with V and J called. These copies leave out some clones; in studies compared against another copy, an unresolved V gene accounts for under half, and the cause of the remainder is not known. Within this sample are roughly 140,000 clones, with 85% of them counted one time only. Clones ranked in the top ten supply 6.2% of the sample. The sample comprised PBMCs or T cells enriched from blood (not recorded which). Source of these receptors: a woman between 35 and 50 years old who had recovered from COVID-19.

The chain carries TRBV6-2 or TRBV6-3 and TRBJ2-1; D is undetermined. Trimming removed 1 base from V and 7 bases from J, with 5 bases in between. Germline V lookup: CDR1 MNHEY, CDR2 SVGEGT. This CDR3 is built from 12 residues. CDR3 protein: CASSYFPNEQFF. CDR3 bases: TGTGCCAGCAGTTACTTCCCGAATGAGCAGTTCTTC.

V is TRBV7-3 and J is TRBJ2-1, with TRBD2 as a possible D gene (7 bases). The CDR3 is 15 residues long. The V end was cut by 5 bases, the J end by 8 bases, with 19 bases between. The germline V gene has CDR1 SGHTA and CDR2 FQGTGA. CDR3 nucleotides: TGTGCCAGCAGCCCGATGAGGGGGGGCCCGGATGAGCAGTTCTTC. The encoded protein is CASSPMRGGPDEQFF.

The V and J genes are TRBV6-5 and TRBJ2-1; 10 bases agree with TRBD1. The CDR3 covers 13 residues. The germline V gene encodes CDR1 MNHEY and CDR2 SVGAGI. After removal of 6 bases from V and 5 bases from J, the junction contained 1 base not matched to a gene. The chain's CDR3 is CASRGQGNNEQFF. DNA for the CDR3: TGTGCCAGCAGGGGACAGGGGAACAATGAGCAGTTCTTC.

This clone was observed once. This rearrangement joins TRBV5-1 to TRBJ1-1, with D possibly being TRBD1 (6 bases). Germline V gene data show CDR1 as SGHRS and CDR2 as YFSETQ. The CDR3 length is 14 residues. Trimming removed 4 bases from V and 2 bases from J, with 12 bases in between. CDR3 nucleotides: TGCGCCAGCAGCAGAACAGGGCACAACACTGAAGCTTTCTTT. It codes for CASSRTGHNTEAFF.

This chain links TRBV4-1 with TRBJ2-5, with D possibly being TRBD1 (7 bases). Germline V lookup: CDR1 MGHRA, CDR2 YSYEKL. With 1 base removed from V and 5 bases from J, the gap between germline ends came to 17 bases. The CDR3 consists of 16 residues. This CDR3 is CASSQGRGRGKETQYF. CDR3 in DNA: TGCGCCAGCAGCCAAGGGAGGGGGCGAGGAAAGGAGACCCAGTACTTC.

Details on this clone: This sample includes further DNA sequences coding for the same CDR3. V and J are TRBV30 and TRBJ2-7; D is ambiguous. Trimming pared 0 bases from V and 3 bases from J, leaving 9 bases between. The germline gives CDR1 GTSNPN, CDR2 SVGIG (reference sequence). The CDR3 totals 13 residues. In nucleotides, the CDR3 is TGTGCCTGGAGTGTTAGTCTCTACTACGAGCAGTACTTC. This translates into CAWSVSLYYEQYF.

The CDR3 here is CASGFTSGQPQHF. CDR3 nucleotide sequence: TGTGCTAGTGGTTTCACCAGCGGTCAGCCCCAGCATTTT. This chain uses TRBV12-5 with TRBJ1-5; D is uncertain. Germline assignment: CDR1 LGHNT and CDR2 FRNRAP. V was cut by 3 bases and J by 6 bases, with 9 bases left in between. The length of the CDR3 is 13 residues.

V is TRBV29-1 and J is TRBJ1-2, with 7 bases aligning to TRBD1. The CDR3 runs to 14 residues. CDR1 SQVTM and CDR2 ANQGSEA come from the germline V gene. J was trimmed by 4 bases and V by 4 bases; bases with no gene match: 9. The chain's CDR3 is CSVVWTGSFYGYTF. CDR3 bases: TGCAGCGTTGTTTGGACAGGCTCTTTCTATGGCTACACCTTC.

The chain is built from TRBV4-1 and TRBJ2-3; 9 bases line up with TRBD2. This CDR3 is built from 17 residues. V lost 4 bases to trimming and J lost 2 bases; unmatched junction nucleotides: 10. Germline loops: CDR1 MGHRA, CDR2 YSYEKL. CDR3 sequence (DNA): TGCGCCAGCAGCCGGTATCTAGCGGGGCGTAACACAGATACGCAGTATTTT. Translation: CASSRYLAGRNTDTQYF.

This clone was observed a few times. The chain has TRBV11-2 and TRBJ2-7; maybe TRBD2 (6 bases). Trimming removed 5 bases at V and 1 base at J, with 9 bases between. CDR3 length: 13 amino acids. Germline assignment: CDR1 SGHAT and CDR2 FQNNGV. The CDR3 protein is CASSGGSSYEQYF. CDR3 nucleotide sequence: TGTGCCAGCAGCGGGGGGAGTTCCTACGAGCAGTACTTC. Full variable domain (missing parts from reference TRBV11-2 and TRBJ2-7): EAGVAQSPRYKIIEKRQSVAFWCNPISGHATLYWYQQILGQGPKLLIQFQNNGVVDDSQLPKDRFSAERLKGVDSTLKIQPAKLEDSAVYLCASSGGSSYEQYFGPGTRLTVT.

The V call is TRBV15, the J call TRBJ1-5; TRBD1 matches at 10 bases. Germline V CDR1 and CDR2: LNHNV, YYDKDF (reference sequence). The CDR3 totals 15 residues. Trimming at V came to 3 bases and at J to 7 bases, leaving 6 bases not matched to a gene. CDR3 coding DNA: TGTGCCACCAGCAGGAGACAGGGGGCTAGCCAGCCCCAGCATTTT. Protein sequence: CATSRRQGASQPQHF.

The V gene is TRBV5-1, the J gene TRBJ2-1; 7 bases are shared with TRBD1. From germline, CDR1 is SGHRS and CDR2 YFSETQ. CDR3 length: 13 amino acids. The V and J ends lost 7 bases and 3 bases, in that order; junction bases with no gene match: 4. This chain's CDR3 is CASGTGDYNEQFF. The DNA of the CDR3 is TGCGCCAGCGGTACAGGGGACTACAATGAGCAGTTCTTC.

The CDR3 loop is CASSRGGNEQFF. Written as DNA, the CDR3 is TGTGCCAGCAGCCGAGGGGGTAATGAGCAGTTCTTC. The V gene is TRBV9, the J gene TRBJ2-1; D may be TRBD1 (6 bases). Per germline, CDR1 SGDLS and CDR2 YYNGEE. The CDR3 spans 12 residues. The V gene lost 4 bases and the J gene lost 7 bases, with 9 bases spanning the gap.

This rearrangement joins TRBV30 to TRBJ1-1; the D is unclear. Germline-derived CDR1 and CDR2 are GTSNPN and SVGIG (reference sequence). V gave up 0 bases and J gave up 0 bases, with 8 bases separating them. This CDR3 has 14 amino acids. CDR3 nucleotides: TGTGCCTGGAGTGTGCCCAGTCTGAACACTGAAGCTTTCTTT. It specifies CAWSVPSLNTEAFF.

The DNA for the CDR3 is TGTGCCAGCAGCCCAGCTAGCGGGGGGGCGTGGGATACGCAGTATTTT. Protein product: CASSPASGGAWDTQYF. The chain employs TRBV9 and TRBJ2-3, with TRBD2 matching 12 bases. In germline, CDR1 is SGDLS, CDR2 YYNGEE. Trimming took 4 bases from V and 6 from J; bases not matched to a gene: 9. The CDR3 extends over 16 amino acids.

The chain is built from TRBV30 and TRBJ2-2; D ambiguous. CDR3 size: 13 residues. Germline CDR1 reads GTSNPN; CDR2 reads SVGIG (reference sequence). The germline V and J ends were trimmed by 5 bases and 4 bases, with 11 bases remaining between them. The CDR3 sequence: CAWGLRVTGELFF. In DNA, the CDR3 is TGTGCCTGGGGCCTACGGGTCACCGGGGAGCTGTTTTTT. Full variable domain (missing parts from reference TRBV30 and TRBJ2-2): SQTIHQWPATLVQPVGSPLSLECTVEGTSNPNLYWYRQAAGRGLQLLFYSVGIGQISSEVPQNLSASRPQDRQFILSSKKLLLSDSGFYLCAWGLRVTGELFFGEGSRLTVL.

V usage is TRBV6-5 and J usage is TRBJ1-3, with D unresolved. This CDR3 contains 11 residues. Trimming shortened V by 10 bases and J by 3 bases, and 7 bases separated the two germline ends. CDR1 and CDR2 (germline): MNHEY, SVGAGI. CDR3 DNA: TGTGCCACCGCTAATGGAAACACCATATATTTT. It is translated as CATANGNTIYF.